Below, 2 T cell receptor beta chains from the same sample are listed, as sequenced in a study of a mutant IDH1 vaccine in newly diagnosed glioma. The antigens for these receptors are not known. This sample's time point: week 47, end of study. In the vaccine, a single dose held 300 ug of the mutant IDH1 20-mer peptide, along with topical imiquimod. Sequencing was performed with immunoSEQ multiplex PCR; in TCRdb, only in-frame clones are kept and a portion is missing. Here the sample spans some 60,000 clones, roughly four fifths being singletons. The sample was PBMCs, taken from a glioma patient whose treatment included an IDH1 peptide vaccine. Receptors originate from a woman aged 50 to 60 with glioma.

The chain combines TRBV6-5 with TRBJ2-3; the match to TRBD2 covers 9 bases. The germline gives CDR1 MNHEY, CDR2 SVGAGI. Trimming removed 6 bases from V and 2 bases from J; junction bases left unmatched: 6. This CDR3 region has 15 residues. The CDR3 region has the DNA TGTGCCAGCAGACTCGCGGGGGGGTACACAGATACGCAGTATTTT. It is translated as CASRLAGGYTDTQYF.

With respect to this clone: At one boundary the junction diverges from the germline segment, which might be a read error. The V gene is TRBV2, the J gene TRBJ2-7; 12 bases align to TRBD2. The CDR3 is 16 amino acids. Germline V CDR1 and CDR2: SNHLY, FYNNEI. CDR3 amino acids: CASTELAGGPSYEQYF. The CDR3 bases are TGTGCCAGCACTGAACTAGCGGGGGGTCCCTCCTACGAGCAGTACTTC.